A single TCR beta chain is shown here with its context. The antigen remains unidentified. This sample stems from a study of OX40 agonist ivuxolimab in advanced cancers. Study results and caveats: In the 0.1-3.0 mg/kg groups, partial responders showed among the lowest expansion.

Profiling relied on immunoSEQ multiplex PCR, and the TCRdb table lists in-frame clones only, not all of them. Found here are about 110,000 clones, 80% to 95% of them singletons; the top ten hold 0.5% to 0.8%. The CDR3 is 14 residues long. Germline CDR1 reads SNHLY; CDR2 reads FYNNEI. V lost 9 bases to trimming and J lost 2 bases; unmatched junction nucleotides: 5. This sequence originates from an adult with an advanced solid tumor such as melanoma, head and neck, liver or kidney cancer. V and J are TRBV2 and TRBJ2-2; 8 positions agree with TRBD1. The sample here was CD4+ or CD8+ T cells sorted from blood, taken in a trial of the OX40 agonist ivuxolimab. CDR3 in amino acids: CASGTGQNTGELFF. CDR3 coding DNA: TGTGCCAGTGGGACAGGACAAAACACCGGGGAGCTGTTTTTT.